This TCR beta chain was identified during a study of identical twins. Remarks on this clonotype: The antigen remains unidentified.

This CDR3 contains 18 residues. Looked up from germline, CDR1 is LGHDT and CDR2 is YNNKEL (reference sequence). V lost 2 bases to trimming and J lost 5 bases, with 24 bases between them. Notes on the study in general: Excess sharing by twins proved weaker in beta out-of-frame sequences. Models came in too low on out-of-frame TCR alpha sharing in monozygotic twins.

The cDNA had a unique molecular identifier and a template-switch universal primer site. TCRdb re-called the 5' RACE reads through MiXCR, storing one row per CDR3 protein. Here the sample spans under 350,000 distinct CDR3 sequences, just under 9.5% being singletons. The sample also formed part of further work on yellow fever vaccine responses in identical twins. That source reports: Reportedly, twins' vaccine T cell responses looked partly convergent and partly personalized.

Material: CD8+ T cells sorted from blood. This receptor was obtained from a woman in her late teens or twenties in good health. V and J are TRBV3-1 and TRBJ2-5; D not certain. CDR3: CASSQRLPSARLGETQYF. DNA of the CDR3: TGTGCCAGCAGCCAAAGGCTCCCCTCCGCTAGATTGGGGGAGACCCAGTACTTC.